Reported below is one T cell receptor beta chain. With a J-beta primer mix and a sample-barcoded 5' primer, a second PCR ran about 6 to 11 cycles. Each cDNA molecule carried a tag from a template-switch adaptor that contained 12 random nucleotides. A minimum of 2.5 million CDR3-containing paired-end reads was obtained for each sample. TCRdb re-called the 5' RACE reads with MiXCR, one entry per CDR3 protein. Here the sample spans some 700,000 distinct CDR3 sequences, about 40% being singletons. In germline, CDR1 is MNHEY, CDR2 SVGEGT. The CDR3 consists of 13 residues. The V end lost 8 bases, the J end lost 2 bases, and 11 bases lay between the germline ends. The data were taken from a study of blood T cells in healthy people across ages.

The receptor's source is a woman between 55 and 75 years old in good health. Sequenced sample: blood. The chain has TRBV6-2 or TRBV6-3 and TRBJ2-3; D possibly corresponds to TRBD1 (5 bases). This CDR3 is CASSYGATDTQYF. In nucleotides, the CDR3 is TGTGCCAGCTCATATGGGGCCACAGATACGCAGTATTTT.